A selection of T cell receptor beta chains follows, all from one sample in a study of shared clonotypes between healthy human individuals. The data were produced by immunoSEQ multiplex PCR, yet TCRdb's version contains in-frame clones alone and is incomplete. Of hundreds of thousands of clones in the sample, 77% are singletons; the top ten hold around 12%. Sequences were obtained from PBMCs. The receptors were sampled from a woman aged 40 to 50 in good health. Some clones in this sample may be carry-over from other donors' samples. Both conserved end residues are part of each CDR3. A D gene is named only where the DNA matches it firmly. Clone sizes are given selectively: once, few, many, or a class where the clone is expanded.

clone_size	v_call	d_call	cdr3_length	j_call	cdr3_nt	cdr3_aa
.	TRBV28	.	14	TRBJ2-7	TGTGCCAGCTTTTTGACGGGGAGACCCTACGAGCAGTACTTC	CASFLTGRPYEQYF
.	TRBV9	.	20	TRBJ2-6	TGTGCCAGCAGCGTAAAAAGTCCAGGCGCTGAGGGTCGTGGGGCCAACGTCCTGACTTTC	CASSVKSPGAEGRGANVLTF
many	TRBV28	.	12	TRBJ1-5	TGTGCCAGCAGGTGGGGCAATCAGCCCCAGCATTTT	CASRWGNQPQHF
.	TRBV6-5	.	13	TRBJ1-5	TGTGCCAGCAGTTTCGGGCTGGATCAGCCCCAGCATTTT	CASSFGLDQPQHF
.	TRBV1	.	14	TRBJ2-7	TGCACCAGCAGCCCGACAGGGAACGGCTACGAGCAGTACTTC	CTSSPTGNGYEQYF
.	TRBV6-5	.	13	TRBJ2-3	TGTGCCAGCAGTAGGTTGGGCGCAGATACGCAGTATTTT	CASSRLGADTQYF
.	TRBV5-1	.	14	TRBJ1-1	TGCGCCAGCAGCTTGACAGGGAGCAACACTGAAGCTTTCTTT	CASSLTGSNTEAFF
.	TRBV27	.	15	TRBJ1-2	TGTGCCAGCAGTTTACGAGCTCCTCCTAACTATGGCTACACCTTC	CASSLRAPPNYGYTF
.	TRBV23-1	.	15	TRBJ1-4	TGCGCCAGCAGTCAATCCAAGGGGCAGGGTGAAAAACTGTTTTTT	CASSQSKGQGEKLFF
.	TRBV2	.	13	TRBJ2-7	TGTGCCAGCGGGGCTTCAGGGGTCTACGAGCAGTACTTC	CASGASGVYEQYF
.	TRBV19	.	12	TRBJ1-1	TGTGCCAGTAAGGGGCTCAGCACTGAAGCTTTCTTT	CASKGLSTEAFF
.	TRBV27	.	15	TRBJ2-7	TGTGCCAGCAGTCCCCAGGGGCGGGCCAGCTACGAGCAGTACTTC	CASSPQGRASYEQYF
.	TRBV28	TRBD1	13	TRBJ2-7	TGTGCCAGCAGTCCAGGACAGGGAACCGAGCAGTACTTC	CASSPGQGTEQYF
.	TRBV6-1	.	15	TRBJ1-4	TGTGCCAGCAGTGAAAGGGGGAGGGTATCTGAAAAACTGTTTTTT	CASSERGRVSEKLFF
many	TRBV30	.	12	TRBJ1-1	TGTGCCTGGGGCCTCGGGAACACTGAAGCTTTCTTT	CAWGLGNTEAFF
.	TRBV4-2	TRBD1	14	TRBJ2-7	TGTGCCAGCAGCCCTCGACAGGGTTACTACGAGCAGTACTTC	CASSPRQGYYEQYF
.	TRBV7-9	.	15	TRBJ2-1	TGTGCCAGCAGCTTTAGGGCAGGGACCTACAATGAGCAGTTCTTC	CASSFRAGTYNEQFF
.	TRBV7-8	TRBD2	19	TRBJ2-7	TGTGCCAGCAGCTTAGCTCGGCTCACTAGCGGGAGATCGGGCTACGAGCAGTACTTC	CASSLARLTSGRSGYEQYF
.	TRBV28	TRBD2	11	TRBJ2-3	TGTGCCAGCAGCGGAGCGGGACCGCAGTATTTT	CASSGAGPQYF
.	TRBV30	.	14	TRBJ2-1	TGTGCCTGGAGGCGTACCCTCAATTACAATGAGCAGTTCTTC	CAWRRTLNYNEQFF
once	TRBV7-2	TRBD1	13	TRBJ2-1	TGTGCCAGCAGCCACGACAGGGGGAATGAGCAGTTCTTC	CASSHDRGNEQFF
.	TRBV5-4	.	14	TRBJ1-2	TGTGCCAGCAGCTGGGACGGAACTATCTATGGCTACACCTTC	CASSWDGTIYGYTF
once	TRBV10-3	TRBD1	16	TRBJ1-5	TGTGCCATCAGTGAGTCGGGGGACAGGGTTAATCAGCCCCAGCATTTT	CAISESGDRVNQPQHF
few	TRBV7-9	.	15	TRBJ2-1	TGTGCCAGCAGCAGAGGGGGTATCTCCTACAATGAGCAGTTCTTC	CASSRGGISYNEQFF
.	TRBV7-6	.	13	TRBJ2-1	TGTGCCAGCAGCTTAGCGGTCGGGTATGAGCAGTTCTTC	CASSLAVGYEQFF
.	TRBV7-9	.	15	TRBJ2-3	TGTGCCAGCAGCTTAGGAGCGGGTCCCACAGATACGCAGTATTTT	CASSLGAGPTDTQYF
many	TRBV5-5	TRBD1	15	TRBJ2-7	TGTGCCAGCAACTTCCGGGGACAGGGCGGCGACGAGCAGTACTTC	CASNFRGQGGDEQYF
.	TRBV27	.	16	TRBJ2-2	TGTGCCAGCAGTTTAGCGGGGCCCCCTTACACCGGGGAGCTGTTTTTT	CASSLAGPPYTGELFF
.	TRBV7-3	.	16	TRBJ2-1	TGTGCCAGCAGCCCCCAGGGCAGGAGCTCCTACAATGAGCAGTTCTTC	CASSPQGRSSYNEQFF
.	TRBV4-2	.	14	TRBJ2-7	TGTGCCAGCAGCCAATCGATTGAGACCTACGAGCAGTACTTC	CASSQSIETYEQYF
once	TRBV18	TRBD2	16	TRBJ2-3	TGTGCCAGCTCCTTCCGACGGGGGAGGGCCGCAGATACGCAGTATTTT	CASSFRRGRAADTQYF
.	TRBV19	TRBD2	15	TRBJ2-1	TGTGCCAGTAGCCCCCTGGGGGGGTCCTACAATGAGCAGTTCTTC	CASSPLGGSYNEQFF
.	TRBV6-4	.	14	TRBJ1-2	TGTGCCAGCAGTGACCCCCGGAGGGTCTATGGCTACACCTTC	CASSDPRRVYGYTF
.	TRBV5-1	.	15	TRBJ2-1	TGCGCCAGCAGACCCCGGGACTTATCCTACAATGAGCAGTTCTTC	CASRPRDLSYNEQFF
.	TRBV11-3	.	18	TRBJ2-5	TGTGCCAGCAGCCTTGGACCGGGGGCCGGTGCGGGGGATGAGACCCAGTACTTC	CASSLGPGAGAGDETQYF
.	TRBV15	.	17	TRBJ1-2	TGTGCCACCAGCCCTATCCTGAGGGGGGGGCGTGGAAGTGGCTACACCTTC	CATSPILRGGRGSGYTF
.	TRBV2	.	12	TRBJ2-5	TGTGCCAGCAGTGTGCAGCAAGAGACCCAGTACTTC	CASSVQQETQYF
.	TRBV6-1	.	15	TRBJ2-7	TGTGCCAGCTGCCTTGGGCAGTCGGGTACCTACGAGCAGTACTTC	CASCLGQSGTYEQYF
many	TRBV11-1	.	14	TRBJ2-5	TGTGCCAGCAGCTTAGGAGGCAGTGAAGAGACCCAGTACTTC	CASSLGGSEETQYF
.	TRBV7-9	.	15	TRBJ2-6	TGTGCCAGCAGCCGTGGGGTTGCCGGGGCCAACGTCCTGACTTTC	CASSRGVAGANVLTF
.	TRBV29-1	.	11	TRBJ1-1	TGCAGCGTTGAAGGGACGGCCGAAGCTTTCTTT	CSVEGTAEAFF
.	TRBV19	.	17	TRBJ1-5	TGTGCCAGTAGCAACCAAAGCGGTAATTTGCGGAATCAGCCCCAGCATTTT	CASSNQSGNLRNQPQHF
.	TRBV28	.	14	TRBJ2-5	TGTGCCAGCAGATTAGGGGGGGCACAAGAGACCCAGTACTTC	CASRLGGAQETQYF
.	TRBV30	TRBD2	12	TRBJ2-5	TGTGCCTGGGCCCGGCGGGGGGAGACCCAGTACTTC	CAWARRGETQYF
.	TRBV29-1	TRBD1	15	TRBJ1-3	TGCAGCGTAACGCCCCAGGGGGCTGGGGGAAACACCATATATTTT	CSVTPQGAGGNTIYF
.	TRBV15	TRBD2	15	TRBJ2-1	TGTGCCACCAGCAGAGATGGGACTAGCACCCATGAGCAGTTCTTC	CATSRDGTSTHEQFF